This T cell receptor (beta chain) originates from a study of human T cells and chemical hapten exposure. About the research overall: Small pooled library volume differences chiefly drove per-sample TCR yield variation.

Regarding time point: pre-sensitization, week 0. Treatment specified: therapeutic diphenylcyclopropenone sensitization with weekly scalp DPC. Extraction of total RNA was performed on unfractionated whole blood. The CDR3 is 16 amino acids. V gave up 4 bases and J gave up 2 bases; unmatched junction bases: 4. Germline CDR1 and CDR2: DFQATT and SNEGSKA (reference sequence). From the RACE reads, TCRdb called clonotypes with MiXCR, one entry per CDR3 protein. The data hold about 80,000 distinct CDR3 sequences, with about 14% observed a single time. This clonotype has a handful of counts. The rearrangement links TRBV20-1 to TRBJ2-1; TRBD2 matches 14 bases. The sequence was obtained from a woman in her fifties or sixties with alopecia areata. Some clones in this sample may be carry-over from other donors' samples. The source was whole blood, collected in connection with sensitization to the hapten diphenylcyclopropenone (DPC). CDR3 nucleotide sequence: TGCAGTGCTAACCGACTAGCGGGAGGGACCTACAATGAGCAGTTCTTC. This encodes CSANRLAGGTYNEQFF.